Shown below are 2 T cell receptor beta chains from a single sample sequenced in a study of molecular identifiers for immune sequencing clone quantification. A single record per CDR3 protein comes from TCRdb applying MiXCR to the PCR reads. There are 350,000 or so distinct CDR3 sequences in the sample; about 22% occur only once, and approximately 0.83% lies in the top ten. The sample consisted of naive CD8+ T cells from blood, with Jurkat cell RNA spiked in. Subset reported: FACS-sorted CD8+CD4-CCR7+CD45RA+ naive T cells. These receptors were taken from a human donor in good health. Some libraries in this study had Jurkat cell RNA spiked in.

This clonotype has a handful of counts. CDR3 loop: CSAPDLPNGYTF. The CDR3 region has the DNA TGCAGCGCCCCAGACCTCCCGAACGGCTACACCTTC. This chain uses TRBV29-1 with TRBJ1-2; D is unclear. The V and J ends lost 7 bases and 8 bases respectively, with 17 bases between them. The CDR3 is 12 amino acids. CDR1 and CDR2 (germline): SQVTM, ANQGSEA.

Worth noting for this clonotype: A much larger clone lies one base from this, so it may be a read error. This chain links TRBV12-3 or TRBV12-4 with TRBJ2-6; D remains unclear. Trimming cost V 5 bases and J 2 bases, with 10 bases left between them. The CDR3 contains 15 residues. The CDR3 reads CASSTVYPGANVLTF. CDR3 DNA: TGTGCCAGCAGTACCGTCTATCCTGGGGCCAACGTCCTGACTTTC.